These 8 T cell receptor beta chains came from one sample sequenced in a study of T cells in narcolepsy. Clones were sequenced by immunoSEQ multiplex PCR, and TCRdb holds only the in-frame ones, with some missing. The sample has around 42,000 clones, 88% seen once; the top ten hold under 1.5%. What was sequenced was CD45RA- memory CD4+ T cells from PBMCs. These receptors were obtained from a human donor with narcolepsy.

The rearrangement links TRBV4-1 to TRBJ2-7, with D perhaps being TRBD1 or TRBD2 (5 bases each). CDR1 and CDR2 from the germline V gene are MGHRA and YSYEKL. Trimming cost V 0 bases and J 0 bases, with 9 bases left between them. The CDR3 has 15 amino acids. The CDR3 here is CASSQEWGNSYEQYF. The CDR3 bases are TGCGCCAGCAGCCAAGAATGGGGGAACTCCTACGAGCAGTACTTC.

The chain links TRBV6-6 to TRBJ2-7; possible D gene TRBD1, 6 bases. V lost 6 bases and J lost 4, with 10 bases in between. The CDR3 length is 12 residues. Germline V gene sequence: CDR1 MNHNY, CDR2 SVGAGI (reference sequence). The CDR3: CASRRTVYEQYF. CDR3 bases: TGTGCCAGCAGACGGACAGTATACGAGCAGTACTTC.

V and J are TRBV21-1 and TRBJ2-1. TRBV21-1 counts as a pseudogene. The CDR3 is made up of 16 amino acids. In DNA, the CDR3 is TGTGCCAGCAGCCACCTATATGGGGAAGGTTACAATGAGCAGTTCTTC. Translation gives CASSHLYGEGYNEQFF.

This clone was observed once. This chain uses TRBV7-9 with TRBJ1-1, with a tentative D call TRBD1 (6 bases). V was trimmed by 5 bases and J by 6 bases, leaving 19 bases between them. Germline V CDR1 and CDR2: SEHNR, FQNEAQ (reference sequence). The CDR3 is 15 amino acids. As DNA, the CDR3 is TGTGCCAGCAGCGTAGGGAAGGGGAGGGGGGCTGAAGCTTTCTTT. It encodes CASSVGKGRGAEAFF. The whole variable domain, remainder taken from reference TRBV7-9 and TRBJ1-1, is DTGVSQNPRHKITKRGQNVTFRCDPISEHNRLYWYRQTLGQGPEFLTYFQNEAQLEKSRLLSDRFSAERPKGSFSTLEIQRTEQGDSAMYLCASSVGKGRGAEAFFGQGTRLTVV.

This clone has only a few counts. In DNA, the CDR3 is TGCAGCTCGCGAGAGGAGTCGGGCACCGGGGAGCTGTTTTTT. Translating it yields CSSREESGTGELFF. This chain joins TRBV29-1 and TRBJ2-2; D call uncertain. The germline CDR1 and CDR2 sequences are SQVTM and ANQGSEA. The V gene lost 8 bases and the J gene lost 4 bases, with 17 bases spanning the gap. This CDR3 contains 14 residues.

On this clone itself: Germline is not matched at one junction end, which may reflect a read error. DNA of the CDR3: TGTGCCAGCAGTTACGAGTTTAGGGGACAGAAAGCTTTCTTT. This translates into CASSYEFRGQKAFF. This chain links TRBV10-3 with TRBJ1-1, with 7 bases aligning to TRBD1. Germline V gene lookup returns CDR1 ENHRY and CDR2 SYGVKD. This CDR3 spans 14 amino acids.

The chain has TRBV7-3 and TRBJ1-1; D call uncertain. The CDR3 is 13 residues long. Trimming cost V 3 bases and J 1 base, with 6 bases left between them. CDR1 SGHTA and CDR2 FQGTGA come from the germline V gene. CDR3 loop: CASSFGPNTEAFF. For the CDR3, the DNA is TGTGCCAGCAGCTTTGGCCCGAACACTGAAGCTTTCTTT.

The chain combines TRBV7-9 with TRBJ2-7; TRBD1 might be the D (5 bases). Trimming shortened V by 5 bases and J by 4 bases, and 15 bases separated the two germline ends. This CDR3 has 14 amino acids. Germline CDR1 reads SEHNR; CDR2 reads FQNEAQ (reference sequence). CDR3 DNA: TGTGCCAGCAGCCCTGACAGCCTCTATTACGAGCAGTACTTC. It codes for CASSPDSLYYEQYF.